The following is a T cell receptor (beta chain) sequence with its context. Other DNA sequences in this specimen translate into the identical CDR3. These data belong to a study of blood T cell repertoires in COVID-19. Study as a whole: Both acute and convalescent COVID-19 samples were obtained from the United States, Italy and Spain. T cells, B-cell-depleted T cells, or PBMCs supplied cDNA or gDNA.

Authors' methods: For nucleated cells, counts were estimated from reference gene primer amplification. Using immunoSEQ multiplex PCR, the repertoire was profiled, and TCRdb retains in-frame clones only, with some absent. From that table come the V and J calls and clone size; the DNA was used to work out D and trimming. The sample shows about 410,000 clones, about 88% of them seen only once. The Seattle site enrolled patients during active infection and followed them longitudinally. The material sequenced was peripheral blood. The receptor's source is a woman aged 40 to 50 with COVID-19, enrolled during active disease.

The CDR3 loop reads CATSRDRGDTQYF. DNA for the CDR3: TGTGCCACCAGCAGAGATCGGGGGGATACGCAGTATTTT. The genes are TRBV15 and TRBJ2-3; TRBD2 might be the D (6 bases). Trimming stripped 0 bases from V and 6 bases from J, with 7 bases between. The CDR3 runs 13 residues. Germline assignment: CDR1 LNHNV and CDR2 YYDKDF (reference sequence). The whole variable domain, remainder taken from reference TRBV15 and TRBJ2-3, is DAMVIQNPRYQVTQFGKPVTLSCSQTLNHNVMYWYQQKSSQAPKLLFHYYDKDFNNEADTPDNFQSRRPNTSFCFLDIRSPGLGDTAMYLCATSRDRGDTQYFGPGTRLTVL.